One sample yielded the 14 T cell receptor beta chains listed below, sequenced in a study of cytomegalovirus exposure and HLA in healthy donors. Using immunoSEQ multiplex PCR, the repertoire was profiled, and TCRdb retains in-frame clones only, with some absent. The repertoire holds hundreds of thousands of clones, with 90% as singletons. The sample consisted of PBMCs. These receptors were collected from a woman in her twenties or thirties in good health and CMV-seronegative.

This clone was counted once. The rearrangement links TRBV27 to TRBJ2-1; no clear D. V was pared by 6 bases and J by 9 bases, with 15 bases between. The CDR3 is 13 residues long. Germline CDR1 is MNHEY and CDR2 is SMNVEV (reference sequence). The CDR3 DNA reads TGTGCCAGCAGCCCCTCAACCCTCACTGAGCAGTTCTTC. Amino acids: CASSPSTLTEQFF.

The rearrangement links TRBV6-1 to TRBJ2-1; D gene ambiguous. This CDR3 is 13 amino acids long. The germline V and J ends were trimmed by 6 bases and 9 bases, with 15 bases remaining between them. Germline V gives CDR1 MNHNS, CDR2 SASEGT. The CDR3 protein is CASRGPAWGEQFF. DNA of the CDR3: TGTGCCAGCAGAGGACCGGCCTGGGGTGAGCAGTTCTTC.

A single count supports this clone. The chain combines TRBV4-3 with TRBJ1-1; no firm D call. With 1 base removed from V and 1 base from J, the gap between germline ends came to 10 bases. The CDR3 is made up of 15 amino acids. CDR1 and CDR2 (germline): LGHNA, YSLEER. The CDR3 DNA reads TGCGCCAGCAGCCAAGCTCCTGACAAGAACACTGAAGCTTTCTTT. The encoded protein is CASSQAPDKNTEAFF.

Here the CDR3 reads CASSNPMASGGTYEQYF. DNA of the CDR3: TGTGCCAGCAGTAACCCCATGGCTAGCGGGGGTACCTACGAGCAGTACTTC. V gene TRBV27 combines with J gene TRBJ2-7; 10 bases fit TRBD2. V trimming: 5 bases; J trimming: 2 bases; junction bases outside the gene matches: 12. The germline V gene has CDR1 MNHEY and CDR2 SMNVEV (reference sequence). CDR3 length equals 17 residues.

This clone appeared a few times. V usage is TRBV5-4 and J usage is TRBJ2-2, with D possibly TRBD2 on 6 matching bases. The CDR3 has 16 residues. V lost 5 bases, J lost 0 bases, and 14 bases lay in between. The germline gives CDR1 SGHNT, CDR2 YYREEE (reference sequence). The chain's CDR3 is CASRYTGLTNTGELFF. The CDR3 bases are TGTGCCAGCAGGTATACGGGACTGACGAACACCGGGGAGCTGTTTTTT.

This chain joins TRBV7-9 and TRBJ2-2; D remains ambiguous. CDR3 length: 13 amino acids. V lost 5 bases and J 4 bases, leaving 8 bases between the germline ends. CDR1 is SEHNR, CDR2 FQNEAQ, per germline (reference sequence). Written as DNA, the CDR3 is TGTGCCAGCAGCCCTGTCGGCACCGGGGAGCTGTTTTTT. The encoded protein is CASSPVGTGELFF.

J is TRBJ2-2 and V is TRBV5-6; the match to TRBD2 covers 9 bases. This CDR3 region has 14 residues. V lost 7 bases, J lost 0 bases, and 1 base stayed unmatched. The V gene's germline CDR1 is SGHDT and CDR2 YYEEEE. The CDR3, as DNA: TGTGCCAGCTCTAGCGGGACGAACACCGGGGAGCTGTTTTTT. It specifies CASSSGTNTGELFF.

The count of this clone is one. V gene TRBV9 combines with J gene TRBJ1-5, with D tentatively TRBD1 (6 bases). The V gene's germline CDR1 is SGDLS and CDR2 YYNGEE. This CDR3 has 15 residues. Trimming removed 0 bases at V and 5 bases at J, with 12 bases between. The CDR3 sequence is CASSVGDRSDQPQHF. DNA of the CDR3: TGTGCCAGCAGCGTAGGCGACAGGTCCGATCAGCCCCAGCATTTT.

This chain joins TRBV12-5 and TRBJ2-3; no clear D. Germline V gives CDR1 LGHNT, CDR2 FRNRAP. Trimming removed 2 bases at V and 2 bases at J, with 20 bases between. The CDR3 is 18 amino acids. The CDR3 sequence: CASGLLTDGTTLTDTQYF. In DNA form, the CDR3 reads TGTGCTAGTGGTTTGCTTACGGACGGAACCACCCTCACAGATACGCAGTATTTT.

The genes are TRBV5-1 and TRBJ2-3; tentative D call: TRBD2 (6 bases). Per the germline V gene, CDR1 is SGHRS and CDR2 is YFSETQ. The CDR3 runs 15 residues. V lost 0 bases and J lost 1, with 9 bases in between. CDR3 in amino acids: CASSLDGSGTDTQYF. The CDR3 DNA sequence: TGCGCCAGCAGCTTGGACGGGAGTGGCACAGATACGCAGTATTTT.

The rearrangement uses TRBV5-6 and TRBJ2-7; D is unclear. The V end was cut by 1 base, the J end by 5 bases, with 13 bases between. This CDR3 has 14 amino acids. CDR1 and CDR2 from the germline V gene are SGHDT and YYEEEE. This chain's CDR3 is CASSLTVVIHEQYF. The CDR3, as DNA: TGTGCCAGCAGCTTGACTGTGGTAATCCACGAGCAGTACTTC. Based on the CDR3 plus reference TRBV5-6 and TRBJ2-7, the full variable domain is DAGVTQSPTHLIKTRGQQVTLRCSPKSGHDTVSWYQQALGQGPQFIFQYYEEEERQRGNFPDRFSGHQFPNYSSELNVNALLLGDSALYLCASSLTVVIHEQYFGPGTRLTVT.

This chain joins TRBV7-9 and TRBJ2-7; D is uncertain. Trimming cost V 6 bases and J 3 bases, with 9 bases left between them. Looked up from germline, CDR1 is SEHNR and CDR2 is FQNEAQ (reference sequence). The CDR3 is made up of 12 amino acids. The CDR3 here is CASRGRDYEQYF. DNA for the CDR3: TGTGCCAGCAGAGGCAGAGACTACGAGCAGTACTTC.

The chain has TRBV19 and TRBJ1-1; D unclear. The V end was cut by 3 bases, the J end by 2 bases, with 10 bases between. This CDR3 contains 14 residues. CDR1 and CDR2 (germline): LNHDA, SQIVND (reference sequence). In DNA, the CDR3 is TGTGCCAGTAGTATGGGCAGGAGTAACACTGAAGCTTTCTTT. Translated, it gives CASSMGRSNTEAFF.

This clone was seen repeatedly, ten times or more. This chain links TRBV4-2 with TRBJ1-2; 11 bases line up with TRBD1. The CDR3 covers 16 residues. Germline V CDR1 and CDR2: LGHNA, YNFKEQ. The ends lost 4 bases at V and 2 bases at J; junction bases unmatched: 6. CDR3 residues: CASSLGQGVSNYGYTF. The CDR3 region has the DNA TGTGCCAGCAGCCTGGGACAGGGGGTTTCGAACTATGGCTACACCTTC.